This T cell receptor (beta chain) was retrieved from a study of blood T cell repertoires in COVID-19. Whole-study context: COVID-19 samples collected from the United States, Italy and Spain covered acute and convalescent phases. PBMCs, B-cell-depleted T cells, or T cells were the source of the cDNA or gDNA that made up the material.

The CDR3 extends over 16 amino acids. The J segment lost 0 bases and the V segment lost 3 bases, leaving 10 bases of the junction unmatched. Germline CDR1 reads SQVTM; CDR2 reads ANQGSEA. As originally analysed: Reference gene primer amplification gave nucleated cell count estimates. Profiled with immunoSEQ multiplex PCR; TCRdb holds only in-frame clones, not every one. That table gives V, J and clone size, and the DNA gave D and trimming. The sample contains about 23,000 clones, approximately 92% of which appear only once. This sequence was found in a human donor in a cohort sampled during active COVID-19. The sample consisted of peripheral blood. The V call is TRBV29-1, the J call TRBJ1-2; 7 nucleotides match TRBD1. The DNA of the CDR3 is TGCAGCGTTGATCTCGGGAGGGGGCTGACTAACTATGGCTACACCTTC. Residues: CSVDLGRGLTNYGYTF.